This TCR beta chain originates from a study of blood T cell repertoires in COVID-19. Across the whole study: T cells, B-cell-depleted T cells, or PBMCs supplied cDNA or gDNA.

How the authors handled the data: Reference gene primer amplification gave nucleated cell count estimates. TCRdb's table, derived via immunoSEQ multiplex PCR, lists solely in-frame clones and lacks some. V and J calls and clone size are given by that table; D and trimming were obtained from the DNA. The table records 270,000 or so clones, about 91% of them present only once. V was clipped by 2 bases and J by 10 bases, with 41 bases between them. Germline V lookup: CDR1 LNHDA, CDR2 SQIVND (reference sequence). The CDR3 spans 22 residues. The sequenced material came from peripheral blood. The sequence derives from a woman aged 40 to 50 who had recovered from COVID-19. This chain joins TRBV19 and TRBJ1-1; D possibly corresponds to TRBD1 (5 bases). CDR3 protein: CASSIIIRGRTSTTLGGIGAFF. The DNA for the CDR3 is TGTGCCAGTAGTATAATAATTCGGGGCCGTACTTCAACTACACTGGGAGGAATTGGAGCTTTCTTT. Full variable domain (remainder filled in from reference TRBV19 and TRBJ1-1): DGGITQSPKYLFRKEGQNVTLSCEQNLNHDAMYWYRQDPGQGLRLIYYSQIVNDFQKGDIAEGYSVSREKKESFPLTVTSAQKNPTAFYLCASSIIIRGRTSTTLGGIGAFFGQGTRLTVV.